Sequencing of this T cell receptor beta chain was carried out in a study of CD8 T cells in ankylosing spondylitis. Quantitative molecular-barcoded 5'-RACE generated the TCR beta libraries. Via MiXCR, TCRdb re-called the 5' RACE reads, giving one row per CDR3 protein. Of some 200,000 distinct CDR3 sequences listed, 15% to 20% are singletons. CDR3 length equals 15 residues. CDR1 is MNHEY and CDR2 is SVGEGT in the germline V gene. V lost 10 bases and J 0 bases, leaving 17 bases between the germline ends. This clonotype appeared many times. Sequenced input: blood, either unsorted or a sorted T cell fraction (not recorded which). The chain is built from TRBV6-2 or TRBV6-3 and TRBJ2-3; TRBD2 is a possible D gene (6 bases). The TCR comes from a male donor aged 5 to 30 with ankylosing spondylitis or in good health (not recorded which). The CDR3 coding sequence is TGTGCCACATCGGTTTGGCGGGGTAGCACAGATACGCAGTATTTT. This gives the protein CATSVWRGSTDTQYF.